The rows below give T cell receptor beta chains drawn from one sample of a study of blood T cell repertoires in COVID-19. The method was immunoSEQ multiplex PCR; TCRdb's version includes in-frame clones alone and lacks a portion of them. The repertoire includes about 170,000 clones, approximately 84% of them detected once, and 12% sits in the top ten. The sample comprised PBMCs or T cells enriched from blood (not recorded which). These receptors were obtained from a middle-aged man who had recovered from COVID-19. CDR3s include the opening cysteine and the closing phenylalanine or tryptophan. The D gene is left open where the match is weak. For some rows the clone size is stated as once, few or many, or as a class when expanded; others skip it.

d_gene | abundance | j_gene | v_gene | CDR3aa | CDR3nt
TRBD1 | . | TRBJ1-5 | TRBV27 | CASKRQGDGNQPQHF | TGTGCCAGCAAACGACAGGGGGACGGCAATCAGCCCCAGCATTTT
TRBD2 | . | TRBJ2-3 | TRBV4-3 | CASSHSGGAPDTQYF | TGCGCCAGCAGCCATAGCGGGGGGGCCCCAGATACGCAGTATTTT
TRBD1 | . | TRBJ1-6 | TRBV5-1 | CASSLDPGGNSPLHF | TGCGCCAGCAGCTTGGACCCAGGGGGGAATTCACCCCTCCACTTT
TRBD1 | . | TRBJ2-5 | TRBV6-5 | CASRWTGGGETQYF | TGTGCCAGCAGGTGGACAGGAGGAGGAGAGACCCAGTACTTC
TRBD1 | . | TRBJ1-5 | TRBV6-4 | CASSGQAGDQPQHF | TGTGCCAGCAGCGGACAGGCCGGGGATCAGCCCCAGCATTTT
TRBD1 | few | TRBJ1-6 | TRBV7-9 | CASSASDRENSPLHF | TGTGCCAGCAGCGCATCAGACAGGGAAAATTCACCCCTCCACTTT
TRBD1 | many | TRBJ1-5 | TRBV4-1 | CASSQGLDRGLGQPQHF | TGCGCCAGCAGCCAGGGTTTGGACAGGGGGCTGGGACAGCCCCAGCATTTT
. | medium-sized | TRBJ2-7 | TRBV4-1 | CASSQEGGPSYEQYF | TGCGCCAGCAGCCAAGAAGGGGGACCCTCCTACGAGCAGTACTTC
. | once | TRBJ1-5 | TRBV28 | CASDSGAALNQPQHF | TGTGCCAGTGATTCTGGGGCGGCCCTAAATCAGCCCCAGCATTTT
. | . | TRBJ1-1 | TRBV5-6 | CASSPRVYDGIAFF | TGTGCCAGCAGCCCTCGGGTCTATGATGGTATAGCTTTCTTT
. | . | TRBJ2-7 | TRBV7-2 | CASSLDGYYEQYF | TGTGCCAGCAGCTTAGACGGGTACTACGAGCAGTACTTC
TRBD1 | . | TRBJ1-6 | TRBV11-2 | CASSFGQGFELHF | TGTGCCAGCAGCTTTGGACAGGGGTTTGAGCTCCACTTT
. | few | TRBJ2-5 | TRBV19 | CASSRAYLKETQYF | TGTGCCAGTAGTAGGGCCTACTTAAAAGAGACCCAGTACTTC
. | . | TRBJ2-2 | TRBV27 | CASRTRGTGELFF | TGTGCCAGCAGAACAAGGGGCACCGGGGAGCTGTTTTTT
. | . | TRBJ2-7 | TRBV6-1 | CASSDRFNSYEQYF | TGTGCCAGCAGTGACAGATTCAACTCCTACGAGCAGTACTTC
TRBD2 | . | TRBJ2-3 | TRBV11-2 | CASSLFGVSGLDTQYF | TGTGCCAGCAGCCTCTTTGGAGTTAGCGGGTTAGATACGCAGTATTTT
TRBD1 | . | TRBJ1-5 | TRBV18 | CASSPQDRGTQPQHF | TGTGCCAGCTCACCACAGGACAGGGGGACCCAGCCCCAGCATTTT
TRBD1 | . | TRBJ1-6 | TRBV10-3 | CAISRGQGDNSPLHF | TGTGCCATCAGCAGGGGACAGGGTGACAATTCACCCCTCCACTTT
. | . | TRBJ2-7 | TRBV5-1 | CASSLALGARDEQYF | TGCGCCAGCAGCTTGGCTTTGGGGGCGCGGGACGAGCAGTACTTC
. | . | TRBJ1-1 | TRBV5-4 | CASSLGQMNTEAFF | TGTGCCAGCAGCTTGGGGCAGATGAACACTGAAGCTTTCTTT
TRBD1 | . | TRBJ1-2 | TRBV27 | CASSPIGTGGVAAYGYTF | TGTGCCAGCAGTCCTATTGGGACAGGGGGGGTGGCCGCTTATGGCTACACCTTC
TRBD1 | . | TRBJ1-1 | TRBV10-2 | CASSESGGITEAFF | TGCGCCAGCAGTGAGTCAGGGGGCATCACTGAAGCTTTCTTT
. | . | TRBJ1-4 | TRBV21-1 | CASSTWNYLATNEKLFF | TGTGCCAGCAGCACTTGGAACTACCTAGCAACTAATGAAAAACTGTTTTTT
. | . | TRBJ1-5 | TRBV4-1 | CASSPSRTPHNQPQHF | TGCGCCAGCAGCCCCTCCCGGACACCGCACAATCAGCCCCAGCATTTT
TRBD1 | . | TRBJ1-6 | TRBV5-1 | CASSGQGSGNSPLHF | TGCGCCAGCAGCGGACAGGGGAGTGGGAATTCACCCCTCCACTTT
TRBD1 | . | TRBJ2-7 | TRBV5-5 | CASGPRDSTYEQYF | TGTGCCAGCGGCCCTAGGGACAGCACCTACGAGCAGTACTTC
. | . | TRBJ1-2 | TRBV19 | CASSMGTGHNYGYTF | TGTGCCAGTAGTATGGGAACAGGACATAACTATGGCTACACCTTC
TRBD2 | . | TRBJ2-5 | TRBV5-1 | CASSLGSGGRPQETQYF | TGCGCCAGCAGCTTGGGGTCGGGGGGGCGACCACAAGAGACCCAGTACTTC